These 14 T cell receptor beta chains came from one sample sequenced in a study of blood T cells in healthy people across ages. Combining a sample-barcoded 5' primer with a J-beta primer mix, a second PCR ran for 7 to 11 cycles. TCRdb called the 5' RACE reads again in MiXCR, with one record for every CDR3 protein. This table holds roughly 1,800,000 distinct CDR3 sequences, around 48% found once. The sample was blood. The receptors derive from a woman in her thirties or forties in good health.

This clonotype was seen only once. This chain joins TRBV5-1 and TRBJ2-7; D is ambiguous. The ends were cut back, 1 base at V and 1 base at J, with 15 bases in the middle. This CDR3 is 16 amino acids long. The V gene's germline CDR1 is SGHRS and CDR2 YFSETQ. The CDR3 DNA sequence: TGCGCCAGCAGCTTGAAGGGTTTAGCCGTATCCTACGAGCAGTACTTC. It yields the protein CASSLKGLAVSYEQYF. Variable domain in full (rest from reference TRBV5-1 and TRBJ2-7): KAGVTQTPRYLIKTRGQQVTLSCSPISGHRSVSWYQQTPGQGLQFLFEYFSETQRNKGNFPGRFSGRQFSNSRSEMNVSTLELGDSALYLCASSLKGLAVSYEQYFGPGTRLTVT.

The rearrangement uses TRBV7-2 and TRBJ2-5, with D possibly TRBD1 on 5 matching bases. This CDR3 region has 16 residues. Germline V gene lookup returns CDR1 SGHTA and CDR2 FQGNSA. V was shortened by 5 bases and J by 5 bases, with 21 bases between the two germline ends. This chain's CDR3 is CASSAGVGQSMETQYF. CDR3 bases: TGTGCCAGCAGCGCAGGAGTGGGGCAGTCAATGGAGACCCAGTACTTC.

This clonotype was observed a handful of times. The chain is built from TRBV7-2 and TRBJ1-2; 7 positions agree with TRBD1. This CDR3 is built from 15 residues. V shed 5 bases and J 4 bases; nucleotides not matched to a gene: 10. Germline assignment: CDR1 SGHTA and CDR2 FQGNSA. The CDR3 DNA is TGTGCCAGCAGCCCCACAGGGGCCTTTAGCTATGGCTACACCTTC. It specifies CASSPTGAFSYGYTF.

The V call is TRBV28, the J call TRBJ1-5; maybe TRBD1 (6 bases). Germline CDR1 and CDR2: MDHEN and SYDVKM. This CDR3 is built from 16 residues. The V end lost 3 bases, the J end lost 3 bases, and 15 bases lay between the germline ends. CDR3 residues: CASSLGTGRNNQPQHF. CDR3 DNA sequence: TGTGCCAGCAGTTTGGGTACAGGGAGGAACAATCAGCCCCAGCATTTT.

V is TRBV4-2 and J is TRBJ1-1, with 9 bases that match TRBD1. V trimming: 5 bases; J trimming: 5 bases; junction bases outside the gene matches: 15. Germline V gives CDR1 LGHNA, CDR2 YNFKEQ. The CDR3 is 17 amino acids. The CDR3 spells CASSKTGQGGGRTEAFF. The CDR3 nucleotides are TGTGCCAGCAGCAAGACGGGACAGGGAGGTGGTAGGACTGAAGCTTTCTTT.

The chain links TRBV10-3 to TRBJ2-3; TRBD2 aligns across 13 bases. Trimming took 7 bases from V and 3 from J; bases not matched to a gene: 4. The CDR3 consists of 15 residues. Germline V gene data show CDR1 as ENHRY and CDR2 as SYGVKD. CDR3 amino acids: CAITGLAGATDTQYF. As DNA, the CDR3 is TGTGCCATCACCGGACTAGCGGGGGCTACAGATACGCAGTATTTT.

This clonotype was seen a few times. The chain carries TRBV4-3 and TRBJ2-1, with D perhaps matching TRBD1 or TRBD2 (5 bases each). The CDR3 has 14 amino acids. The V gene lost 3 bases and the J gene lost 9 bases, with 15 bases spanning the gap. Germline V gives CDR1 LGHNA, CDR2 YSLEER. CDR3 region: CASSQAIAGTEQFF. The CDR3 coding sequence is TGCGCCAGCAGCCAGGCCATAGCAGGGACTGAGCAGTTCTTC.

The chain's CDR3 is CATLRGGYTF. In DNA form, the CDR3 reads TGTGCCACACTGAGGGGTGGCTACACCTTC. The genes are TRBV6-6 and TRBJ1-2; D may be TRBD1 (5 bases). Germline V gene data show CDR1 as MNHNY and CDR2 as SVGAGI (reference sequence). Trimming removed 10 bases from V and 7 bases from J, with 10 bases in between. This CDR3 is built from 10 residues.

The V and J genes are TRBV29-1 and TRBJ2-3, with D unclear. The V gene lost 7 bases and the J gene lost 1 base, with 15 bases spanning the gap. Per germline, CDR1 SQVTM and CDR2 ANQGSEA. The CDR3 runs 14 residues. CDR3 protein: CSGKSQPGTDTQYF. As DNA, the CDR3 is TGCAGCGGCAAGTCGCAACCTGGCACAGATACGCAGTATTTT.

The chain uses TRBV7-7 and TRBJ2-1; the D gene is possibly TRBD1 (6 bases). V was cut by 2 bases and J by 5 bases, with 13 bases left in between. The CDR3 loop spans 15 amino acids. Germline CDR1 is SSHAT and CDR2 is FNYEAQ (reference sequence). The CDR3 nucleotides read TGTGCCAGCAGCTTATCCCCAGGGGTGAACAATGAGCAGTTCTTC. It is translated as CASSLSPGVNNEQFF.

Notes on this clonotype: One end of the junction is discordant with germline, which a read error may explain. The chain links TRBV12-3 or TRBV12-4 to TRBJ2-1; 12 positions match TRBD2. This CDR3 has 15 amino acids. The CDR3 DNA reads as TGTGCCAGCAGTCTAGCGGGGGGGACGATGAATGAGCAGTTCTTC. This encodes CASSLAGGTMNEQFF.

This clonotype was detected a few times. The V gene is TRBV7-9, the J gene TRBJ2-5, with 8 bases fitting TRBD1. From germline, CDR1 is SEHNR and CDR2 FQNEAQ (reference sequence). The J segment lost 3 bases and the V segment lost 8 bases, leaving 5 bases of the junction unmatched. The CDR3 is made up of 13 amino acids. CDR3 bases: TGTGCCAGCGCAACAGGGGGAAAAGAGACCCAGTACTTC. This codes for CASATGGKETQYF.

The chain uses TRBV28 and TRBJ1-5; TRBD1 matches at 8 bases. The CDR3 has 18 amino acids. CDR1 is MDHEN, CDR2 SYDVKM, per germline. Losses at the gene ends were 3 bases for V and 0 bases for J; bases not matched to a gene: 10. CDR3 loop: CASSFRQGKLYSNQPQHF. CDR3 nucleotides: TGTGCCAGCAGTTTCCGACAGGGGAAACTTTATAGCAATCAGCCCCAGCATTTT.

This clonotype turned up a few times. As DNA, the CDR3 is TGTGCCAGCAGCAGGGACATTCGCACAGATACGCAGTATTTT. It encodes CASSRDIRTDTQYF. This chain joins TRBV7-2 and TRBJ2-3, with D tentatively TRBD1 (6 bases). Germline lookup yields CDR1 SGHTA and CDR2 FQGNSA. V was trimmed by 5 bases and J by 1 base, leaving 10 bases between them. The CDR3 totals 14 residues.